Following are 18 T cell receptor beta chains from one sample sequenced in a study of cytomegalovirus exposure and HLA in healthy donors (dated by TCRdb to between 2016 and 2019). The library came from the immunoSEQ multiplex PCR assay. The clones in this table, taken by TCRdb from immuneACCESS, are in-frame only. Not every clone is retained; where verified, under half of the shortfall comes from an unresolved V gene, and the cause of the rest is unknown. For this sample there are about 130,000 clones; about 88% appear just once. The top ten clones comprise around 1.2% of the sample. Sequencing used PBMCs. These receptors were taken from a woman aged 18-35 years in good health and CMV-seronegative.

The chain joins TRBV11-2 to TRBJ1-2, with a tentative D call TRBD1 (5 bases). The CDR3 extends over 15 amino acids. Trimming removed 4 bases from V and 0 bases from J, with 12 bases in between. Germline CDR1 reads SGHAT; CDR2 reads FQNNGV. Written as DNA, the CDR3 is TGTGCCAGCAGCTCGAGGGGCGGGGCTAACTATGGCTACACCTTC. Its translation: CASSSRGGANYGYTF.

The chain has TRBV28 and TRBJ1-5, with 9 bases lining up with TRBD1. CDR3 length equals 17 residues. The germline gives CDR1 MDHEN, CDR2 SYDVKM. Trimming at V came to 5 bases and at J to 2 bases, leaving 10 bases not matched to a gene. The CDR3 DNA reads as TGTGCCAGCAGTACAGGACAGGGGAATGAGGGCAATCAGCCCCAGCATTTT. Translation gives CASSTGQGNEGNQPQHF. Supplemented by reference TRBV28 and TRBJ1-5, the full variable domain reads DVKVTQSSRYLVKRTGEKVFLECVQDMDHENMFWYRQDPGLGLRLIYFSYDVKMKEKGDIPEGYSVSREKKERFSLILESASTNQTSMYLCASSTGQGNEGNQPQHFGDGTRLSIL.

The chain combines TRBV25-1 with TRBJ2-7; 13 bases line up with TRBD2. The CDR3 contains 14 residues. V dropped 4 bases and J dropped 4; count of bases not matched to a gene: 1. The germline CDR1 and CDR2 sequences are MGHDK and SYGVNS. CDR3 sequence (DNA): TGTGCCAGCAGTGGGACTAGCGGGAGTTACGAGCAGTACTTC. Encoded protein: CASSGTSGSYEQYF.

The rearrangement uses TRBV29-1 and TRBJ2-1, with TRBD2 identical over 7 bases. The V segment lost 3 bases and the J segment 15 bases; nucleotides outside the gene matches: 11. This CDR3 contains 12 residues. CDR1 and CDR2 from the germline V gene are SQVTM and ANQGSEA. The CDR3 DNA sequence: TGCAGCGTTGAGGGCCGGAGCGGGGCCTCGTTCTTC. This translates into CSVEGRSGASFF.

The V gene is TRBV19, the J gene TRBJ2-2, with D possibly being TRBD2 (5 bases). CDR1 is LNHDA and CDR2 is SQIVND in the germline V gene (reference sequence). This CDR3 contains 15 residues. Trimming took 4 bases from V and 0 from J, leaving 9 bases between them. The DNA for the CDR3 is TGTGCCAGTAGTAGAGCGGTTCCGAACACCGGGGAGCTGTTTTTT. It codes for CASSRAVPNTGELFF.

V and J are TRBV10-2 and TRBJ2-1; 10 bases match TRBD2. The CDR3 consists of 16 residues. Per germline, CDR1 WSHSY and CDR2 SAAADI. V lost 4 bases to trimming and J lost 6 bases; unmatched junction nucleotides: 9. CDR3 DNA sequence: TGCGCCAGCAGTGTTCGGGCTAGCGGGAGTTTCAATGAGCAGTTCTTC. Translation: CASSVRASGSFNEQFF.

The V and J genes are TRBV9 and TRBJ1-1; no reliable D call. There are 17 residues in the CDR3. The V gene lost 1 base and the J gene lost 0 bases, with 16 bases spanning the gap. Germline V gene sequence: CDR1 SGDLS, CDR2 YYNGEE. DNA of the CDR3: TGTGCCAGCAGCGTATACGGGGTGGCGGGAATGAACACTGAAGCTTTCTTT. It translates to CASSVYGVAGMNTEAFF.

V and J are TRBV7-2 and TRBJ2-7; a weak D match, TRBD2 (5 bases). The CDR3 consists of 14 residues. Trimming pared 5 bases from V and 6 bases from J, leaving 17 bases between. CDR1 and CDR2 (germline): SGHTA, FQGNSA. The CDR3 spells CASSRDYSASEQYF. CDR3 coding DNA: TGTGCCAGCAGCCGAGACTATAGCGCGTCCGAGCAGTACTTC.

The CDR3 protein is CASSFPPGTGANVLTF. For the CDR3, the DNA is TGCGCCAGCAGCTTCCCACCGGGGACTGGGGCCAACGTCCTGACTTTC. The genes are TRBV5-1 and TRBJ2-6; the D gene is possibly TRBD2 (5 bases). Germline CDR1 reads SGHRS; CDR2 reads YFSETQ. The CDR3 consists of 16 residues. The V end lost 2 bases, the J end lost 2 bases, and 11 bases lay between the germline ends.

The chain links TRBV6-4 to TRBJ1-2; D is undetermined. Germline CDR1 is MRHNA and CDR2 is SNTAGT. Trimming removed 4 bases from V and 5 bases from J, with 20 bases in between. There are 16 residues in the CDR3. In DNA form, the CDR3 reads TGTGCCAGCAGTGCCCAAGGGAGCAGTGACTTATATGGCTACACCTTC. Its translation: CASSAQGSSDLYGYTF.

This clone was detected only once. The chain is built from TRBV6-4 and TRBJ2-3; 11 nucleotides match TRBD2. The CDR3 has 15 amino acids. V lost 6 bases to trimming and J lost 3 bases; unmatched junction nucleotides: 5. The V gene's germline CDR1 is MRHNA and CDR2 SNTAGT. The CDR3 reads CASSGASGGTDTQYF. The CDR3 region has the DNA TGTGCCAGCAGCGGGGCTAGCGGGGGGACAGATACGCAGTATTTT.

V gene TRBV6-6 combines with J gene TRBJ2-1; TRBD1 agrees at 8 bases. Looked up from germline, CDR1 is MNHNY and CDR2 is SVGAGI (reference sequence). CDR3 length: 14 amino acids. J gave up 6 bases and V 4 bases, and 5 bases lay outside the gene matches. The CDR3 loop reads CASSLQGVRNEQFF. The CDR3 DNA reads as TGTGCCAGCAGTTTACAGGGGGTTCGCAATGAGCAGTTCTTC.

The chain is built from TRBV11-2 and TRBJ1-5; the D is unclear. Germline V gene lookup returns CDR1 SGHAT and CDR2 FQNNGV. CDR3 size: 13 residues. V lost 3 bases and J 6 bases, leaving 9 bases between the germline ends. In DNA, the CDR3 is TGTGCCAGCAGCTTGGCTCTTTTTCAGCCCCAGCATTTT. It is translated as CASSLALFQPQHF.

As concerns this clone: Mismatch with germline at one junction end may stem from a read error. The rearrangement links TRBV4-2 to TRBJ2-7; TRBD2 aligns across 8 bases. The CDR3 sequence is 15 residues long. The germline V gene encodes CDR1 LGHNA and CDR2 YNFKEQ. The CDR3 reads CASSQTKREFDEQCF. The CDR3 DNA reads TGTGCCAGCAGCCAGACGAAGCGGGAGTTTGACGAGCAGTGCTTC.

The rearrangement joins TRBV9 to TRBJ2-3; maybe TRBD2 (6 bases). The CDR3 extends over 15 amino acids. Trimming removed 0 bases at V and 1 base at J, with 9 bases between. The germline V gene encodes CDR1 SGDLS and CDR2 YYNGEE. CDR3 in amino acids: CASSVGWGGTDTQYF. CDR3 in DNA: TGTGCCAGCAGCGTAGGGTGGGGGGGCACAGATACGCAGTATTTT.

The genes are TRBV10-3 and TRBJ2-5; tentative D call: TRBD1 (5 bases). This CDR3 has 14 residues. V was shortened by 1 base and J by 3 bases, with 9 bases between the two germline ends. CDR1 ENHRY and CDR2 SYGVKD come from the germline V gene. CDR3: CAISEWGREETQYF. DNA of the CDR3: TGTGCCATCAGTGAGTGGGGCAGGGAAGAGACCCAGTACTTC.

The V call is TRBV7-2, the J call TRBJ2-7; D not certain. V was trimmed by 3 bases and J by 2 bases, leaving 8 bases between them. CDR1 is SGHTA, CDR2 FQGNSA, per germline. This CDR3 is 13 amino acids long. Here the CDR3 DNA reads TGTGCCAGCAGCTTTTTTACGGCCTACGAGCAGTACTTC. Amino acids: CASSFFTAYEQYF. Based on the CDR3 plus reference TRBV7-2 and TRBJ2-7, the full variable domain is GAGVSQSPSNKVTEKGKDVELRCDPISGHTALYWYRQSLGQGLEFLIYFQGNSAPDKSGLPSDRFSAERTGGSVSTLTIQRTQQEDSAVYLCASSFFTAYEQYFGPGTRLTVT.

V and J are TRBV7-6 and TRBJ2-3, with TRBD1 as a possible D gene (7 bases). This CDR3 has 20 amino acids. CDR1 and CDR2 from the germline V gene are SGHVS and FNYEAQ. The V end lost 1 base, the J end lost 5 bases, and 28 bases lay between the germline ends. CDR3 sequence reads: CASSLDGGGAALELRDTQYF. The CDR3, as DNA: TGTGCCAGCAGCTTAGATGGAGGGGGCGCGGCACTCGAGCTCAGAGATACGCAGTATTTT.